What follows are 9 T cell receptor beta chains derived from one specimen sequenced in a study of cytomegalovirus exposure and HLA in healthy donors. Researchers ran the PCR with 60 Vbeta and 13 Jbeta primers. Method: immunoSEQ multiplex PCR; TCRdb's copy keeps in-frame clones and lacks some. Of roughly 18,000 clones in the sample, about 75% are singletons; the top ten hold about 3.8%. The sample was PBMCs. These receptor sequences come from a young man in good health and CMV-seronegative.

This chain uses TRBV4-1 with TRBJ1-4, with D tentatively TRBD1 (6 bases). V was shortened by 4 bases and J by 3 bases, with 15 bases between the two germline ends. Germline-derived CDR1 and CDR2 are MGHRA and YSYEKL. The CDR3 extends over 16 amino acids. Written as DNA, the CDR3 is TGCGCCAGCAGCCTTATTACAGGGTATGCTAATGAAAAACTGTTTTTT. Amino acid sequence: CASSLITGYANEKLFF.

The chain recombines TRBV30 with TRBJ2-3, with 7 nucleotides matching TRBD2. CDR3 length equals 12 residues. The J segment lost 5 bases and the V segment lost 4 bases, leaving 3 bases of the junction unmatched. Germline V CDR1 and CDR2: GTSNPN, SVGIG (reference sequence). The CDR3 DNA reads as TGTGCCTGGACCCCGGGGGGAGATACGCAGTATTTT. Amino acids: CAWTPGGDTQYF.

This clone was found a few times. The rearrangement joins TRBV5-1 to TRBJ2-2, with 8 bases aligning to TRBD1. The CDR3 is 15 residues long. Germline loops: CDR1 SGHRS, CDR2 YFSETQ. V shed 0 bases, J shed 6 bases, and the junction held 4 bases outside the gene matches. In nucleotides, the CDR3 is TGCGCCAGCAGCTTGGCAGGACAGGGTTCCGGGGAGCTGTTTTTT. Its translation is CASSLAGQGSGELFF.

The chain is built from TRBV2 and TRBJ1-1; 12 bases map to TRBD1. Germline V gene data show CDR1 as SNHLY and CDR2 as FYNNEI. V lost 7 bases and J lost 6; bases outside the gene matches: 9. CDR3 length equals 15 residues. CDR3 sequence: CASKFLGQGASEAFF. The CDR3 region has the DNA TGTGCCAGCAAATTCCTGGGACAGGGGGCTTCTGAAGCTTTCTTT.

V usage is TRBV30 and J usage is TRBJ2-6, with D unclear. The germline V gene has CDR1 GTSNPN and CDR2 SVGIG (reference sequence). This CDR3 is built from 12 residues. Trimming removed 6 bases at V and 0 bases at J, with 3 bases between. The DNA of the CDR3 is TGTGCCTGTAGCTCTGGGGCCAACGTCCTGACTTTC. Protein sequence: CACSSGANVLTF.

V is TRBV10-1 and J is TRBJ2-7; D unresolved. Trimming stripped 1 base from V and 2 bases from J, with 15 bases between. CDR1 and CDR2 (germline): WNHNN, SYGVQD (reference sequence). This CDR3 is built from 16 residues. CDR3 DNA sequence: TGCGCCAGCAGTGAGTACCGTCAGGCTCCAACCTACGAGCAGTACTTC. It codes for CASSEYRQAPTYEQYF.

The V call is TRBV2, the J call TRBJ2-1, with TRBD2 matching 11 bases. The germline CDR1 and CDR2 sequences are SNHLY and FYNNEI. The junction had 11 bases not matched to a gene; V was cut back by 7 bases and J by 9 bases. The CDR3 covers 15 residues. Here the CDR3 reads CASNPTGLAGTEQFF. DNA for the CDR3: TGTGCCAGCAATCCGACAGGACTAGCGGGTACTGAGCAGTTCTTC.

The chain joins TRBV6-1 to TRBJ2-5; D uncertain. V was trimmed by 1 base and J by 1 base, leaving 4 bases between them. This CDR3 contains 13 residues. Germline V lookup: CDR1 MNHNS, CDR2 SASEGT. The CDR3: CASSEDTQETQYF. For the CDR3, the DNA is TGTGCCAGCAGTGAAGACACCCAAGAGACCCAGTACTTC.

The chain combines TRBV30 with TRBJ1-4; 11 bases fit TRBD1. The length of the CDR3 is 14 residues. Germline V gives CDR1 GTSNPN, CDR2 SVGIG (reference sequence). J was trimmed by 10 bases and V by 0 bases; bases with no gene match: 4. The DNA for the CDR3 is TGTGCCTGGAGTGTTCCCGGGACAGGGGGAAAACTGTTTTTT. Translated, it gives CAWSVPGTGGKLFF.